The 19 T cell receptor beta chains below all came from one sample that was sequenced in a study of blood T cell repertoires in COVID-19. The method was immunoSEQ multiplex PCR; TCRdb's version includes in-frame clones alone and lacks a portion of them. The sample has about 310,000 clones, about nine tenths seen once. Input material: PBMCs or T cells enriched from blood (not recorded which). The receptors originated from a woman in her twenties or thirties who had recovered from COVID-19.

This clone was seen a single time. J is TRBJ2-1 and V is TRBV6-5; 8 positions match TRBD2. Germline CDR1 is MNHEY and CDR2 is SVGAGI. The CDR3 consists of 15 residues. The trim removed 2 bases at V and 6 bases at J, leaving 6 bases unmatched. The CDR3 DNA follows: TGTGCCAGCAGTTACATAACCAGCGGGAGCAATGAGCAGTTCTTC. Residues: CASSYITSGSNEQFF.

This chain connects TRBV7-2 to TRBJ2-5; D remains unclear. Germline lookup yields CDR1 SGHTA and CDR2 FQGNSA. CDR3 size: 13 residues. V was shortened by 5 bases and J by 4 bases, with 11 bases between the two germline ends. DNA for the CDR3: TGTGCCAGCAGCGAAAGCGTGGGAGAGACCCAGTACTTC. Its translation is CASSESVGETQYF.

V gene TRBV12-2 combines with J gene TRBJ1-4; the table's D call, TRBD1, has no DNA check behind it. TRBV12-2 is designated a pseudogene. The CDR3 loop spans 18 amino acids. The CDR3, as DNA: TGTGCAAGTCGCTACACGATTTTATGGACAGGGGAGGCTGAAAAACTGTTTTTT. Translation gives CASRYTILWTGEAEKLFF.

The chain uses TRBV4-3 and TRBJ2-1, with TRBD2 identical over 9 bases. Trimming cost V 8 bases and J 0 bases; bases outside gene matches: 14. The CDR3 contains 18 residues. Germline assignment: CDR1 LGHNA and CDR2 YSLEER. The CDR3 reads CASQEASGTGRSYNEQFF. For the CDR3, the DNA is TGCGCCAGCCAAGAGGCTAGCGGGACTGGCCGCTCCTACAATGAGCAGTTCTTC.

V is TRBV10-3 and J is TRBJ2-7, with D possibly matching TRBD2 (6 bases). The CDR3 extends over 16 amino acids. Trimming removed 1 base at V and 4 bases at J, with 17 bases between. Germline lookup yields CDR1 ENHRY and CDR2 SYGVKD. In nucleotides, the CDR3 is TGTGCCATCAGTGAGTTCCCCGGGGGTTCAGGGTACGAGCAGTACTTC. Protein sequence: CAISEFPGGSGYEQYF.

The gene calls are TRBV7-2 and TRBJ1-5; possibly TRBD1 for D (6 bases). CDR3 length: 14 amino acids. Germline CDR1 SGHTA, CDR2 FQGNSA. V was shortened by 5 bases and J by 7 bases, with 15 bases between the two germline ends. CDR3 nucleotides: TGTGCCAGCAGCCGTAATCAGGGGCAACAGCCCCAGCATTTT. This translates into CASSRNQGQQPQHF.

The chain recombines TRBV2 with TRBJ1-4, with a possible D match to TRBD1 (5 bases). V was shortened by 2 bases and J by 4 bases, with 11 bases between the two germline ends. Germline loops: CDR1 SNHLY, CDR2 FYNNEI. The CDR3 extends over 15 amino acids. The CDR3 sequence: CASSEFGQGNEKLFF. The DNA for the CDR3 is TGTGCCAGCAGTGAATTTGGCCAGGGTAATGAAAAACTGTTTTTT.

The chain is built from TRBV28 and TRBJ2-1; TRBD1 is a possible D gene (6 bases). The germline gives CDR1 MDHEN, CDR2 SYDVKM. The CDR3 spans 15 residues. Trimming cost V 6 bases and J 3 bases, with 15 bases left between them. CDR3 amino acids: CASSPPRTVYNEQFF. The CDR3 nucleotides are TGTGCCAGCAGCCCCCCTAGGACAGTCTACAATGAGCAGTTCTTC.

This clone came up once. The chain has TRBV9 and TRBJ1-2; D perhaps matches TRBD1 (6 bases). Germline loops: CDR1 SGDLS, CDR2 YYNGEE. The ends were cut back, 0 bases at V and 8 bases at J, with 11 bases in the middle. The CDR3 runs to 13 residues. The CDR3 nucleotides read TGTGCCAGCAGCGTAGAGGCAGGGGAAGGCTACACCTTC. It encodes CASSVEAGEGYTF.

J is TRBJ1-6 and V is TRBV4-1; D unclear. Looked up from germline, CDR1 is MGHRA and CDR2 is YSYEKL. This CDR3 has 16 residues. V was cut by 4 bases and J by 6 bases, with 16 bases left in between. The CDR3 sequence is CASSPLPEQSNSPLHF. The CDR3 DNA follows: TGCGCCAGCAGCCCCCTACCGGAACAGTCTAATTCACCCCTCCACTTT.

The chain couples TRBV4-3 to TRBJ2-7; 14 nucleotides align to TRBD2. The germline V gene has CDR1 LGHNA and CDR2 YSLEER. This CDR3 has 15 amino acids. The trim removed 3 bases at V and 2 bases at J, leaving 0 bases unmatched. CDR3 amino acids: CASSQGLAGAYEQYF. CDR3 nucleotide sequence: TGCGCCAGCAGCCAGGGACTAGCGGGAGCCTACGAGCAGTACTTC.

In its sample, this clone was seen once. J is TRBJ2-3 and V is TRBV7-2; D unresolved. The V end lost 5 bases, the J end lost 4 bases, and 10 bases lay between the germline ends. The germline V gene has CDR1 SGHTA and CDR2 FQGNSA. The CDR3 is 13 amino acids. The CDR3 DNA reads TGTGCCAGCAGCCAGAGACTCCCAGATACGCAGTATTTT. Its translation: CASSQRLPDTQYF.

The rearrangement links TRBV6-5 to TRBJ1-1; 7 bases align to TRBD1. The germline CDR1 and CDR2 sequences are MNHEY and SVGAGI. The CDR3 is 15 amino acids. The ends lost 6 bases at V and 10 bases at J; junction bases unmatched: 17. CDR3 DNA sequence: TGTGCCAGCAGACCTCACCTTCGACAGGGTTCTCGAGCTTTCTTT. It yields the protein CASRPHLRQGSRAFF.

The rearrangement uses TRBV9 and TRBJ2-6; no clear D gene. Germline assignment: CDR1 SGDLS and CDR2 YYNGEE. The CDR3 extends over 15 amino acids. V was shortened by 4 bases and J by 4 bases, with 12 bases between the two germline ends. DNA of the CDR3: TGTGCCAGCAGCATCGGTACTTTGGGGGCCAACGTCCTGACTTTC. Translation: CASSIGTLGANVLTF. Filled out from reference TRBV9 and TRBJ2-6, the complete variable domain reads DSGVTQTPKHLITATGQRVTLRCSPRSGDLSVYWYQQSLDQGLQFLIQYYNGEERAKGNILERFSAQQFPDLHSELNLSSLELGDSALYFCASSIGTLGANVLTFGAGSRLTVL.

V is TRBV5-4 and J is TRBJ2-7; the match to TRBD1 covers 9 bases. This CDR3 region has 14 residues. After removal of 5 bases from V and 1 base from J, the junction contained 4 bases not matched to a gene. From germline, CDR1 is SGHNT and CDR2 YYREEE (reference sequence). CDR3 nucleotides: TGTGCCAGCAGGGTGGGACAGGGATCCTACGAGCAGTACTTC. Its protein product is CASRVGQGSYEQYF.

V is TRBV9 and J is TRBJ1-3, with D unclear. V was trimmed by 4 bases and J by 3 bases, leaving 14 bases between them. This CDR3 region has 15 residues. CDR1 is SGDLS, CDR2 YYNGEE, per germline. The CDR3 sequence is CASSPSSSDGNTIYF. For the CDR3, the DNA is TGTGCCAGCAGCCCATCAAGTTCAGATGGAAACACCATATATTTT.

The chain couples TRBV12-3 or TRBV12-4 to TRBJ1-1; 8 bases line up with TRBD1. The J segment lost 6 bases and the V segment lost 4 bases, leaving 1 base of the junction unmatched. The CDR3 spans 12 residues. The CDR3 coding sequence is TGTGCCAGCAGTTCAGGGGGCGCTGAAGCTTTCTTT. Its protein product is CASSSGGAEAFF.

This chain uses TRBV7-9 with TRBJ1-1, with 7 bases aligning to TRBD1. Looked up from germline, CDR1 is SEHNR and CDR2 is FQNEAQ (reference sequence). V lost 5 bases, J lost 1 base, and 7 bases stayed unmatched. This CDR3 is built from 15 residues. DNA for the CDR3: TGTGCCAGCAGCGATCGACAGGGCGAGAACACTGAAGCTTTCTTT. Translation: CASSDRQGENTEAFF.

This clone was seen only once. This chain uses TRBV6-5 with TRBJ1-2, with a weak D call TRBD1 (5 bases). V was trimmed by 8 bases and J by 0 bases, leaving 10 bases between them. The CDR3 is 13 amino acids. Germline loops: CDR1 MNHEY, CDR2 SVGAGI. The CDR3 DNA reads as TGTGCCAGCCAACAGGAAGCTAACTATGGCTACACCTTC. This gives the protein CASQQEANYGYTF.